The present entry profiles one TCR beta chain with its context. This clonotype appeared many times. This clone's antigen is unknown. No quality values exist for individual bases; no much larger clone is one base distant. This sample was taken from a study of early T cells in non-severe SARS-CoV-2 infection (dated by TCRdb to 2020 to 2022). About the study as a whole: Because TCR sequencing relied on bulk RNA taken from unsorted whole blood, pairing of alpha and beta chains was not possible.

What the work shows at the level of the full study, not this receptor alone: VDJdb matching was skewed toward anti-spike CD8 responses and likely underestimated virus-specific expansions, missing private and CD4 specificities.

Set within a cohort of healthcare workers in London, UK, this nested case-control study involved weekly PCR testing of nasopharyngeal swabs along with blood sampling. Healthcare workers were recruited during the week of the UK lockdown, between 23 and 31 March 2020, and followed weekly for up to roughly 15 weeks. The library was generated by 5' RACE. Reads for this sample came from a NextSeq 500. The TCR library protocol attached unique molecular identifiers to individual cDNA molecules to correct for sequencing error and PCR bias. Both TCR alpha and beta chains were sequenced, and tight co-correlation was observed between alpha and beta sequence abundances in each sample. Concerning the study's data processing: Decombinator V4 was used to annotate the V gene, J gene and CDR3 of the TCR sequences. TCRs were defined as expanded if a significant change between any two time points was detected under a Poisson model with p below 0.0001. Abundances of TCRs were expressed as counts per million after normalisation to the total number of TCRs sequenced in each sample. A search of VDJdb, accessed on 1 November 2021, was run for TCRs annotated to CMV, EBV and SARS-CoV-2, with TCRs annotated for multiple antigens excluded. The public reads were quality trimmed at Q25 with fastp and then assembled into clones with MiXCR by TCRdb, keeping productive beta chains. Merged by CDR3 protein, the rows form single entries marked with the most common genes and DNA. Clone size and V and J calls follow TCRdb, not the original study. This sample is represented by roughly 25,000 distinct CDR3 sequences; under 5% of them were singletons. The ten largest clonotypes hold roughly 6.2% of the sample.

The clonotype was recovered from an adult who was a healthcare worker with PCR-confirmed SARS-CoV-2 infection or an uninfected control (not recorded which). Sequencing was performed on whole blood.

The DNA sequence follows: TGTGCCAGCAGCGCTGGACAGCATGATAGAGCGAACACCGGGGAGCTGTTTTTT. This codes for CASSAGQHDRANTGELFF. The V gene is TRBV7-6 and the J gene is TRBJ2-2; tentative D gene TRBD1, with 6 bases matching. The junction carries 19 bases between V and J, which are trimmed by 5 bases and 0 bases respectively. From the cysteine through the phenylalanine, the CDR3 covers 18 amino acids. The only DNA kept is the CDR3, 54 bases in frame from the first base. From a lookup of the germline V gene, CDR1 and CDR2 are SGHVS and FNYEAQ.